The clone carrying this T cell receptor beta chain was counted a few times. Antigen specificity is unknown. The sample comes from a study of cytomegalovirus exposure and HLA in healthy donors. The study ran its PCR with 60 Vbeta and 13 Jbeta primers. Using immunoSEQ multiplex PCR, the repertoire was profiled, and TCRdb retains in-frame clones only, with some absent. The sample records 200,000 to 250,000 clones, about four fifths being singletons. Whole-study findings and limits: The study labeled around 160 TCR beta chains cytomegalovirus-associated. Some highly shared sequence variants likely arose as a pipeline artifact. On later analysis, the bulk of CMV-associated TCR beta chains appeared to be HLA-restricted.

The length of the CDR3 is 10 residues. Germline V lookup: CDR1 DFQATT, CDR2 SNEGSKA (reference sequence). The V end lost 3 bases, the J end lost 6 bases, and 5 bases lay between the germline ends. Sequencing was performed on PBMCs. V is TRBV20-1 and J is TRBJ1-1; no reliable D call. This sequence was found in a woman in her thirties or forties in good health and CMV-seropositive. CDR3 DNA sequence: TGCAGTGCTAGTATCTCTGAAGCTTTCTTT. Translation gives CSASISEAFF.